Listed below are T cell receptor beta chains from one sample, sequenced in a study of blood T cells in healthy people across ages. Each CDR3 protein gets one entry after TCRdb re-called the 5' RACE reads with MiXCR. The sample carries about 1.1 million distinct CDR3 sequences, roughly two fifths recorded once. Sequencing was carried out using blood. The receptor set was obtained from a man between 18 and 29 years old in good health. CDR3s include the opening cysteine and the closing phenylalanine or tryptophan. Fields, in order: V gene, J gene, CDR3 length, D gene, clone size, CDR3 protein, CDR3 DNA. D genes are given only for firm matches. Clone size, where shown, is once, few, many, or a class for clones that have expanded.

TRBV6-6	TRBJ2-1	16	.	few	CASSYSWQGSGNEQFF	TGTGCCAGCAGTTACTCGTGGCAGGGGTCTGGTAATGAGCAGTTCTTC
TRBV12-3/TRBV12-4	TRBJ2-7	14	.	.	CASSLSTGRYEQYF	TGTGCCAGCAGCCTTTCCACCGGACGCTACGAGCAGTACTTC
TRBV28	TRBJ1-2	14	TRBD1	many	CASSLGQGTGGYTF	TGTGCCAGCAGTCTCGGACAGGGCACTGGGGGCTACACCTTC
TRBV12-3/TRBV12-4	TRBJ2-3	17	.	many	CASSLSPATASTDTQYF	TGTGCCAGCAGTTTATCTCCGGCGACGGCTAGCACAGATACGCAGTATTTT
TRBV19	TRBJ2-7	13	.	.	CASSIGGNNEQYF	TGTGCCAGTAGTATAGGTGGGAACAATGAGCAGTACTTC
TRBV6-6	TRBJ1-5	15	TRBD1	few	CASSYQDRGGQPQHF	TGTGCCAGCAGTTACCAGGACAGGGGAGGGCAGCCCCAGCATTTT
TRBV14	TRBJ1-4	14	.	.	CASSQDISSEKLFF	TGTGCCAGCAGCCAGGACATCTCCTCCGAAAAACTGTTTTTT
TRBV6-5	TRBJ2-1	16	TRBD1	few	CASSYSTGTGGYEQFF	TGTGCCAGCAGTTACTCTACTGGGACAGGGGGTTATGAGCAGTTCTTC
TRBV2	TRBJ2-6	18	.	few	CASIALKKDISGANVLTF	TGTGCCAGCATAGCCCTCAAGAAGGATATCTCTGGGGCCAACGTCCTGACTTTC
TRBV9	TRBJ2-3	16	TRBD2	few	CASSVGIAGSTDTQYF	TGTGCCAGCAGCGTCGGGATAGCGGGGTCCACAGATACGCAGTATTTT
TRBV11-2	TRBJ2-1	16	.	.	CASRDSGRSSYNEQFF	TGTGCCAGCAGGGACAGCGGCCGCAGCTCCTACAATGAGCAGTTCTTC
TRBV20-1	TRBJ1-5	15	.	few	CSASTRFGGNQPQHF	TGCAGTGCTAGTACTCGGTTTGGAGGGAATCAGCCCCAGCATTTT
TRBV6-2/TRBV6-3	TRBJ2-1	14	.	.	CASSPRTAYNGQFF	TGTGCCAGCAGTCCGCGGACAGCCTACAATGGGCAGTTCTTC
TRBV13	TRBJ2-3	13	.	.	CASMASITDTQYF	TGTGCCAGCATGGCTAGCATAACAGATACGCAGTATTTT
TRBV12-3/TRBV12-4	TRBJ2-5	16	.	few	CASSFWAGDNWETQYF	TGTGCCAGCAGTTTTTGGGCGGGGGACAATTGGGAGACCCAGTACTTC
TRBV6-2/TRBV6-3	TRBJ1-1	12	TRBD1	.	CASGTANTEAFF	TGTGCCAGCGGGACAGCGAACACTGAAGCTTTCTTT